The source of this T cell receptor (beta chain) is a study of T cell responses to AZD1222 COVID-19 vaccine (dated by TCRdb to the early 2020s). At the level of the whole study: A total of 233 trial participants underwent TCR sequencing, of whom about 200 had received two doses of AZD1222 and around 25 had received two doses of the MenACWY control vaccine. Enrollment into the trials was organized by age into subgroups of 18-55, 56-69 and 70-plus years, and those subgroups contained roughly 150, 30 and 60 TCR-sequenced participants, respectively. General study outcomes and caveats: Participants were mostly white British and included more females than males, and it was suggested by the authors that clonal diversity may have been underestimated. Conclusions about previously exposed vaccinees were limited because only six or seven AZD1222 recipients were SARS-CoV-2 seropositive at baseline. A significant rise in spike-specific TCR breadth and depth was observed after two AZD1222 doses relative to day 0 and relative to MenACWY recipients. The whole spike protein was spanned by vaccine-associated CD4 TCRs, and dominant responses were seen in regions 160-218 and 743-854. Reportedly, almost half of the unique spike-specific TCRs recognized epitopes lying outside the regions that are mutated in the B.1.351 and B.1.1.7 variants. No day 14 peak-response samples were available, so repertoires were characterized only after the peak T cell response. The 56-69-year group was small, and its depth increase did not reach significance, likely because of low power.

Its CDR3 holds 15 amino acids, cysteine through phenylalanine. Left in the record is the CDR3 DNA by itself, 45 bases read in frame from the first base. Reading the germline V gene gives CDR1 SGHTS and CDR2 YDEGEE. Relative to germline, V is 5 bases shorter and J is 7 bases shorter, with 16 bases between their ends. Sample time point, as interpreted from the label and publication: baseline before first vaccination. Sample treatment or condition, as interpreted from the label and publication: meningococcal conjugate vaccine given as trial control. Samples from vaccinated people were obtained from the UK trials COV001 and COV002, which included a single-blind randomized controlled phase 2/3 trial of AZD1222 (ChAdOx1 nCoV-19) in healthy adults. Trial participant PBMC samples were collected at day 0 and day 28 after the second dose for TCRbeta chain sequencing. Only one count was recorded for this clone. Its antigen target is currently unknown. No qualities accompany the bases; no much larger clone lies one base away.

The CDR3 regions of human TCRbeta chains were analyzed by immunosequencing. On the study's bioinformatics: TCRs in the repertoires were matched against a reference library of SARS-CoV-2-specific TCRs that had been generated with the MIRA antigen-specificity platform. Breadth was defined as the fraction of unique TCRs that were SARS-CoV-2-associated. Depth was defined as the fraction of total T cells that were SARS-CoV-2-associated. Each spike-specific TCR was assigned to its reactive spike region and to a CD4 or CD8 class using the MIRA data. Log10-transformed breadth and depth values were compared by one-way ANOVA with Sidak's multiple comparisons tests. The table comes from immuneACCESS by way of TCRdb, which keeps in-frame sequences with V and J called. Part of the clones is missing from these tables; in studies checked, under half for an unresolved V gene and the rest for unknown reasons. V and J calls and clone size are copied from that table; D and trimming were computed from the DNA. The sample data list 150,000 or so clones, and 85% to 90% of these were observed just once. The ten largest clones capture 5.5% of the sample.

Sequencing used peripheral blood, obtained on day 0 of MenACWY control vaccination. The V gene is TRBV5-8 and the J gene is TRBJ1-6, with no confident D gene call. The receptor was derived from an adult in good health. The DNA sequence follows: TGTGCCAGCAGTATCCGGGGTGGGTACAATTCACCCCTCCACTTT. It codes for CASSIRGGYNSPLHF.